Each of the 29 T cell receptor beta chains below was sequenced from the same sample in a study of blood T cell repertoires in COVID-19. Some clones are missing from TCRdb's copy, which holds only in-frame ones; the method was immunoSEQ multiplex PCR. The table records 180,000 or so clones, over 75% of them present only once. Sequencing input: PBMCs or T cells enriched from blood (not recorded which). All receptors derive from a man aged 45 to 65 who had recovered from COVID-19.

The V call is TRBV7-6, the J call TRBJ2-6; TRBD2 might be the D (5 bases). The V end was cut by 3 bases, the J end by 0 bases, with 27 bases between. Germline V gene data show CDR1 as SGHVS and CDR2 as FNYEAQ. The CDR3 totals 22 residues. The CDR3 loop reads CASSFCRRLSSRSSSGANVLTF. The CDR3, as DNA: TGTGCCAGCAGCTTCTGTAGACGTCTCTCTAGCAGATCTTCCTCTGGGGCCAACGTCCTGACTTTC.

There are a few counts of this clone. The chain is built from TRBV24-1 and TRBJ1-5; D is possibly TRBD1 (6 bases). This CDR3 is 17 amino acids long. Trimming took 2 bases from V and 2 from J, leaving 15 bases between them. CDR1 and CDR2 from the germline V gene are KGHDR and SFDVKD. This CDR3 reads CATSDSARGVGNQPQHF. The CDR3 DNA sequence: TGTGCCACCAGTGATTCGGCCAGGGGAGTGGGCAATCAGCCCCAGCATTTT.

The V gene is TRBV5-5, the J gene TRBJ1-2; 8 bases align to TRBD1. Germline V gene sequence: CDR1 SGHKS, CDR2 YYEKEE (reference sequence). Trimming at V came to 5 bases and at J to 3 bases, leaving 6 bases not matched to a gene. The CDR3 loop spans 14 amino acids. CDR3 region: CASRIDRGDYGYTF. The CDR3 DNA follows: TGTGCCAGCAGAATAGACAGGGGTGACTATGGCTACACCTTC.

The chain has TRBV14 and TRBJ2-5; a weak D match, TRBD1 (5 bases). V was shortened by 2 bases and J by 4 bases, with 14 bases between the two germline ends. CDR1 and CDR2 (germline): SGHDN, FVKESK. The CDR3 is 15 residues long. CDR3: CASSQMRQTGETQYF. CDR3 nucleotide sequence: TGTGCCAGCAGCCAAATGCGACAGACGGGAGAGACCCAGTACTTC.

This rearrangement joins TRBV24-1 to TRBJ2-3, with D possibly TRBD1 on 6 matching bases. The CDR3 loop spans 16 amino acids. Per germline, CDR1 KGHDR and CDR2 SFDVKD. Trimming stripped 1 base from V and 5 bases from J, with 15 bases between. CDR3 protein: CATSDFLRGGEDTQYF. The CDR3 nucleotides are TGTGCCACCAGTGATTTCCTGCGTGGGGGCGAAGATACGCAGTATTTT.

The J gene is TRBJ2-3, the V gene TRBV9, with 10 bases identical to TRBD2. The CDR3 extends over 18 amino acids. The ends lost 4 bases at V and 3 bases at J; junction bases unmatched: 14. Per the germline V gene, CDR1 is SGDLS and CDR2 is YYNGEE. The CDR3 region has the DNA TGTGCCAGCAGCAACCTTGGTGGTAGCGGGAGGTCTACAGATACGCAGTATTTT. It yields the protein CASSNLGGSGRSTDTQYF.

DNA of the CDR3: TGTGCCAGCAGCCAAGGAGCCCGGGGTGAGCAGTTCTTC. Its protein product is CASSQGARGEQFF. The chain is built from TRBV3-1 (or the pseudogene TRBV3-2) and TRBJ2-1; the D gene is possibly TRBD2 (5 bases). The germline gives CDR1 LGHDT, CDR2 YNNKEL (reference sequence). Trimming removed 1 base from V and 9 bases from J, with 10 bases in between. The CDR3 is 13 residues long.

The chain has TRBV5-1 and TRBJ2-7; D is possibly TRBD1 (7 bases). The CDR3 sequence is 15 residues long. Germline CDR1 is SGHRS and CDR2 is YFSETQ. Deletions cut 4 bases from V and 5 bases from J, with 19 bases between. CDR3 sequence (DNA): TGCGCCAGCAGCCGAAACCGACAGGGAGGCGACGAGCAGTACTTC. Its protein is CASSRNRQGGDEQYF. The whole variable domain, filled in from reference TRBV5-1 and TRBJ2-7, reads KAGVTQTPRYLIKTRGQQVTLSCSPISGHRSVSWYQQTPGQGLQFLFEYFSETQRNKGNFPGRFSGRQFSNSRSEMNVSTLELGDSALYLCASSRNRQGGDEQYFGPGTRLTVT.

The chain joins TRBV5-4 to TRBJ2-2; possible D gene TRBD2, 5 bases. The CDR3 has 16 residues. V gave up 6 bases and J gave up 2 bases, with 17 bases separating them. From germline, CDR1 is SGHNT and CDR2 YYREEE (reference sequence). The CDR3 region is CASIPRGSLNTGELFF. The DNA of the CDR3 is TGTGCCAGCATTCCAAGAGGGAGCCTAAACACCGGGGAGCTGTTTTTT.

The CDR3 DNA follows: TGCGCCAGCAGCTTCACAGGGGGCGCGGTCGAGCAGTACTTC. Protein: CASSFTGGAVEQYF. V is TRBV5-1 and J is TRBJ2-7; the match to TRBD1 covers 9 bases. This CDR3 region has 14 residues. Germline CDR1 reads SGHRS; CDR2 reads YFSETQ. Germline trimming cut 2 bases from V and 6 bases from J; bases unmatched to any gene: 6. The whole variable domain, remainder taken from reference TRBV5-1 and TRBJ2-7, is KAGVTQTPRYLIKTRGQQVTLSCSPISGHRSVSWYQQTPGQGLQFLFEYFSETQRNKGNFPGRFSGRQFSNSRSEMNVSTLELGDSALYLCASSFTGGAVEQYFGPGTRLTVT.

This clone has a handful of counts. The chain couples TRBV11-1 to TRBJ2-1; the D gene is possibly TRBD2 (5 bases). The V end was cut by 5 bases, the J end by 7 bases, with 18 bases between. The CDR3 consists of 15 residues. Germline loops: CDR1 SGHAT, CDR2 FQDESV (reference sequence). CDR3 sequence reads: CASSPTPGKVNEQFF. The CDR3 DNA follows: TGTGCCAGCAGCCCTACCCCCGGGAAGGTTAATGAGCAGTTCTTC.

Worth noting for this clone: Germline is not matched at one junction end, which may reflect a read error. This chain joins TRBV4-2 and TRBJ1-4; D perhaps matches TRBD1 (6 bases). CDR1 is LGHNA and CDR2 is YNFKEQ in the germline V gene. The CDR3 contains 12 residues. In DNA, the CDR3 is TGTGCCAGCAGCCAAGATTCGGACAGCGTGCTTTTT. Translating gives CASSQDSDSVLF.

A few counts support this clone. V gene TRBV24-1 combines with J gene TRBJ1-5; D is unclear. CDR3 length: 12 residues. Germline lookup yields CDR1 KGHDR and CDR2 SFDVKD. Trimming cost V 4 bases and J 5 bases, with 5 bases left between them. The CDR3 sequence is CATSERDQPQHF. The CDR3 DNA follows: TGTGCCACCAGTGAGCGGGATCAGCCCCAGCATTTT.

The CDR3 spells CASSPETGGSQPQHF. The DNA of the CDR3 is TGTGCCAGCAGTCCGGAGACAGGGGGCAGTCAGCCCCAGCATTTT. The chain couples TRBV28 to TRBJ1-5; 10 bases fit TRBD1. V lost 5 bases to trimming and J lost 6 bases; unmatched junction nucleotides: 7. The CDR3 has 15 amino acids. CDR1 and CDR2 from the germline V gene are MDHEN and SYDVKM. The whole variable domain, remainder taken from reference TRBV28 and TRBJ1-5, is DVKVTQSSRYLVKRTGEKVFLECVQDMDHENMFWYRQDPGLGLRLIYFSYDVKMKEKGDIPEGYSVSREKKERFSLILESASTNQTSMYLCASSPETGGSQPQHFGDGTRLSIL.

The V call is TRBV6-5, the J call TRBJ1-4, with D possibly matching TRBD1 (5 bases). The CDR3 extends over 12 amino acids. V was cut by 8 bases and J by 3 bases, with 7 bases left in between. CDR1 is MNHEY, CDR2 SVGAGI, per germline. The CDR3 sequence is CASRGANEKLFF. The CDR3 DNA is TGTGCCAGCCGGGGGGCTAATGAAAAACTGTTTTTT.

This clone was picked up one time. This sequence joins TRBV3-1 (or the pseudogene TRBV3-2) and TRBJ2-1, with 9 positions matching TRBD1. The CDR3 totals 12 residues. Germline values: CDR1 LGHDT, CDR2 YNNKEL (reference sequence). J lost 15 bases, V lost 1 base, and 4 bases had no gene match. CDR3 protein: CASSQGGQGRFF. The CDR3 DNA is TGTGCCAGCAGCCAAGGGGGACAGGGACGGTTCTTC.

The chain recombines TRBV7-8 with TRBJ1-5, with 7 bases lining up with TRBD1. The V gene end was trimmed by 1 base and the J gene end by 9 bases; junction bases not matched to a gene: 12. This CDR3 spans 16 amino acids. CDR1 is SGHVS, CDR2 FQNEAQ, per germline. For the CDR3, the DNA is TGTGCCAGCAGCTTAGTAAGTGACAGGGCATTCTTGCCCCAGCATTTT. It yields the protein CASSLVSDRAFLPQHF. The full variable domain, in which reference TRBV7-8 and TRBJ1-5 provide the parts outside the CDR3, is GAGVSQSPRYKVAKRGQDVALRCDPISGHVSLFWYQQALGQGPEFLTYFQNEAQLDKSGLPSDRFFAERPEGSVSTLKIQRTQQEDSAVYLCASSLVSDRAFLPQHFGDGTRLSIL.

The chain recombines TRBV18 with TRBJ1-4; D not resolved. From germline, CDR1 is KGHSH and CDR2 LQKENI. CDR3 size: 14 residues. The V end was cut by 3 bases, the J end by 8 bases, with 13 bases between. CDR3 sequence reads: CASSPLGGGEKLFF. CDR3 DNA: TGTGCCAGCTCACCCCTCGGAGGCGGGGAAAAACTGTTTTTT. The full variable domain, rest sourced from reference TRBV18 and TRBJ1-4, is NAGVMQNPRHLVRRRGQEARLRCSPMKGHSHVYWYRQLPEEGLKFMVYLQKENIIDESGMPKERFSAEFPKEGPSILRIQQVVRGDSAAYFCASSPLGGGEKLFFGSGTQLSVL.

This chain joins TRBV27 and TRBJ2-1; 11 positions match TRBD2. The length of the CDR3 is 15 residues. Per the germline V gene, CDR1 is MNHEY and CDR2 is SMNVEV (reference sequence). V trimming: 2 bases; J trimming: 5 bases; junction bases outside the gene matches: 2. The CDR3 nucleotides are TGTGCCAGCAGTTTACAACTAGCGGGGGACAATGAGCAGTTCTTC. The encoded protein is CASSLQLAGDNEQFF.

This sequence joins TRBV2 and TRBJ1-2; tentatively, D is TRBD1 (6 bases). The germline CDR1 and CDR2 sequences are SNHLY and FYNNEI. Trimming left V 1 base short and J 2 bases short, with 11 bases between. The CDR3 runs to 15 residues. DNA of the CDR3: TGTGCCAGCAGTGAAGGGGCAGGGGCGAACTATGGCTACACCTTC. Translated, it gives CASSEGAGANYGYTF.

This chain uses TRBV11-2 with TRBJ2-3, with D possibly TRBD1 on 6 matching bases. CDR3 size: 14 residues. V was cut by 5 bases and J by 5 bases, with 14 bases left in between. Germline V gene lookup returns CDR1 SGHAT and CDR2 FQNNGV. The CDR3 DNA reads as TGTGCCAGCAGCAAGGTGGGGGCGCAAGATACGCAGTATTTT. Its translation is CASSKVGAQDTQYF.

The chain uses TRBV7-2 and TRBJ1-4; D perhaps matches TRBD1 (6 bases). The length of the CDR3 is 15 residues. Germline V gives CDR1 SGHTA, CDR2 FQGNSA. Trimming shortened V by 0 bases and J by 8 bases, and 13 bases separated the two germline ends. The DNA for the CDR3 is TGTGCCAGCAGCTTAGCGGGGGGGCATGGAGAAAAACTGTTTTTT. Residues: CASSLAGGHGEKLFF.

The rearrangement uses TRBV7-2 and TRBJ2-7; TRBD2 is a possible D gene (6 bases). The CDR3 loop spans 16 amino acids. V shed 5 bases and J shed 6 bases, with 23 bases lying between them. CDR1 and CDR2 from the germline V gene are SGHTA and FQGNSA. The CDR3 region is CASSTTGSRRDTEQYF. In DNA form, the CDR3 reads TGTGCCAGCAGCACCACCGGGTCAAGGAGGGATACCGAGCAGTACTTC.

The chain is built from TRBV15 and TRBJ2-7; 7 positions match TRBD1. Germline V gene lookup returns CDR1 LNHNV and CDR2 YYDKDF (reference sequence). The trim removed 3 bases at V and 3 bases at J, leaving 2 bases unmatched. The CDR3 is 13 amino acids. In nucleotides, the CDR3 is TGTGCCACCAGCAGTCCAGGGGGCTACGAGCAGTACTTC. Residues: CATSSPGGYEQYF.

The CDR3 coding sequence is TGTGCCAGCAGCTTAGCAGCGGGGTTAAATTCACCCCTCCACTTT. This gives the protein CASSLAAGLNSPLHF. The V call is TRBV7-9, the J call TRBJ1-6; D call uncertain. Germline V CDR1 and CDR2: SEHNR, FQNEAQ (reference sequence). V lost 0 bases and J 7 bases, leaving 10 bases between the germline ends. The CDR3 totals 15 residues.

This clone was seen a single time. The CDR3: CATSRDGGGGYEQYF. Here the CDR3 DNA reads TGTGCCACCAGCAGAGATGGTGGGGGGGGCTACGAGCAGTACTTC. V gene TRBV15 combines with J gene TRBJ2-7, with TRBD2 matching 7 bases. From germline, CDR1 is LNHNV and CDR2 YYDKDF (reference sequence). The CDR3 loop spans 15 amino acids. J gave up 3 bases and V 0 bases, and 5 bases lay outside the gene matches.

This clone occurred a few times. The chain links TRBV19 to TRBJ1-1; TRBD1 is a possible D gene (5 bases). The CDR3 is made up of 12 amino acids. Trimming cost V 3 bases and J 5 bases, with 7 bases left between them. The germline V gene has CDR1 LNHDA and CDR2 SQIVND (reference sequence). The CDR3 DNA is TGTGCCAGTAGTATGGGGGGGACTGAAGCTTTCTTT. Protein sequence: CASSMGGTEAFF.

The chain employs TRBV4-1 and TRBJ2-1; 8 nucleotides align to TRBD2. This CDR3 has 15 amino acids. CDR1 MGHRA and CDR2 YSYEKL come from the germline V gene. With V trimmed by 4 bases and J by 6 bases, 8 bases remained unmatched. The CDR3 DNA reads TGCGCCAGCAGCCTTGGCGGGGGGAATATCAATGAGCAGTTCTTC. Amino acid sequence: CASSLGGGNINEQFF.

This clone appeared a few times. The chain employs TRBV11-3 and TRBJ2-2; perhaps TRBD1 as D (6 bases). Per the germline V gene, CDR1 is SGHNT and CDR2 is YENEEA. This CDR3 spans 16 amino acids. Between the trimmed V and J ends, which lost 1 base and 4 bases, there was a span of 13 bases. CDR3 amino acids: CASSLATGSATGELFF. DNA for the CDR3: TGTGCCAGCAGCTTAGCTACAGGGTCGGCCACCGGGGAGCTGTTTTTT.